This T cell receptor (beta chain) was found in a study of Tregs in tolerant kidney transplant recipients. Whole-study results and caveats: Some patients' samples used different primers over time, so nucleotide sequences weren't comparable. Tregs expanded with activated donor B cells seemed most donor-specific. The small number of patients limits these findings pending further validation.

Data came from immunoSEQ multiplex PCR; TCRdb stores just in-frame clones and leaves some out. This sample's table has about 14,000 clones. Note on this clone: Its specificity is unknown. The missing CDR3 end, 3 residues past where the read stops, is filled in from the germline J gene.

Mixed chimerism was transient after nonmyeloablative marrow transplants from related graft donors. CD4+CD25+CD127- Tregs, CD4+CD25- non-Tregs, CD4 and CD8 cells were sorted. The CDR3 extends over 15 amino acids. The germline gives CDR1 SGHNT, CDR2 YYREEE (reference sequence). V was clipped by 4 bases and J by 3 bases; unmatched bases: 5. The TCR was taken from a human patient who received a combined kidney and bone marrow transplant. Some of the T cells might come from the graft donor. This specimen consisted of CD8+ T cells from blood (PBMCs), obtained 6 months after the transplant. This chain joins TRBV5-4 and TRBJ2-3, with 10 nucleotides matching TRBD2. The CDR3 protein is CASSLLAGRTDTQYF. CDR3 bases read: TGTGCCAGCAGCCTACTAGCGGGAAGGACAGATACG.